These 25 T cell receptor beta chains came from one sample sequenced in a study of shared clonotypes between healthy human individuals. Terminally differentiated effector memory CD45RA+ cells were excluded by CCR7 positive selection of CD45RO-negative cells. The protocol was immunoSEQ multiplex PCR, while the TCRdb copy is restricted to in-frame clones and leaves out a portion. This sample yields about 2 million clones, of which over 85% are seen a single time; approximately 1% belongs to the top ten. The sample comprised naive CD8+ T cells sorted from blood. The receptor set was obtained from a man younger than 35 in good health.

V and J are TRBV5-1 and TRBJ2-1; 10 nucleotides line up with TRBD2. Germline V lookup: CDR1 SGHRS, CDR2 YFSETQ. CDR3 length: 16 amino acids. Trimming at V came to 7 bases and at J to 7 bases, leaving 14 bases not matched to a gene. In nucleotides, the CDR3 is TGCGCCAGCCACTTAGTAGGGCTAGCGGGGGATAATGAGCAGTTCTTC. It yields the protein CASHLVGLAGDNEQFF.

The chain employs TRBV19 and TRBJ2-6; D is tentatively TRBD1 or TRBD2 (5 bases each). The CDR3 has 17 amino acids. Germline V gene lookup returns CDR1 LNHDA and CDR2 SQIVND (reference sequence). Trimming cost V 6 bases and J 0 bases, with 15 bases left between them. CDR3 sequence (DNA): TGTGCCAGTAGGTCCGGGGCCGATACCTCTGGGGCCAACGTCCTGACTTTC. This gives the protein CASRSGADTSGANVLTF.

J is TRBJ1-5 and V is TRBV6-5, with 8 bases fitting TRBD1. CDR1 MNHEY and CDR2 SVGAGI come from the germline V gene. The CDR3 loop spans 15 amino acids. Germline trimming cut 6 bases from V and 6 bases from J; bases unmatched to any gene: 10. The CDR3 DNA reads TGTGCCAGCAGCTCCGTTGACAGGGGCCTTCAGCCCCAGCATTTT. It is translated as CASSSVDRGLQPQHF.

The CDR3 sequence: CASSQDDGRAGELFF. The DNA of the CDR3 is TGCGCCAGCAGCCAAGATGACGGCAGGGCCGGGGAGCTGTTTTTT. J is TRBJ2-2 and V is TRBV4-3; D possibly corresponds to TRBD1 (5 bases). The CDR3 loop spans 15 amino acids. V was trimmed by 0 bases and J by 6 bases, leaving 11 bases between them. Per germline, CDR1 LGHNA and CDR2 YSLEER.

This chain uses TRBV7-2 with TRBJ2-1; D is uncertain. Looked up from germline, CDR1 is SGHTA and CDR2 is FQGNSA. The CDR3 length is 15 residues. Between the trimmed V and J ends, which lost 1 base and 0 bases, there was a span of 7 bases. This CDR3 reads CASSLGSTSYNEQFF. The CDR3 DNA sequence: TGTGCCAGCAGCTTAGGCTCTACCTCCTACAATGAGCAGTTCTTC.

CDR3 sequence (DNA): TGTGCCAGCAGCTTAGACTTATTACAGGGGGCTCTCTACGAGCAGTACTTC. The encoded protein is CASSLDLLQGALYEQYF. The V and J genes are TRBV7-9 and TRBJ2-7; 9 nucleotides align to TRBD1. The CDR3 runs 17 residues. J gave up 3 bases and V 1 base, and 10 bases lay outside the gene matches. Germline V gene sequence: CDR1 SEHNR, CDR2 FQNEAQ (reference sequence).

This chain joins TRBV4-1 and TRBJ1-3; TRBD1 is a possible D gene (5 bases). The CDR3 consists of 17 residues. Per germline, CDR1 MGHRA and CDR2 YSYEKL. Trimming took 1 base from V and 9 from J, leaving 22 bases between them. The CDR3 DNA reads as TGCGCCAGCAGCCAAGTGATCGAGGCGGGACGGTCTTTCACCATATATTTT. This translates into CASSQVIEAGRSFTIYF.

This rearrangement joins TRBV11-2 to TRBJ1-1; D gene uncertain. Deletions cut 5 bases from V and 5 bases from J, with 12 bases between. CDR1 and CDR2 (germline): SGHAT, FQNNGV. The CDR3 totals 13 residues. The CDR3 sequence: CASSLRSHTEAFF. The CDR3 DNA is TGTGCCAGCAGCCTCCGATCCCATACTGAAGCTTTCTTT.

Remarks on this clone: The same CDR3 is also encoded by other DNA sequences in this sample. This rearrangement joins TRBV27 to TRBJ2-7, with TRBD2 as a possible D gene (5 bases). The germline V and J ends were trimmed by 2 bases and 4 bases, with 6 bases remaining between them. Germline-derived CDR1 and CDR2 are MNHEY and SMNVEV (reference sequence). The CDR3 totals 12 residues. DNA for the CDR3: TGTGCCAGCAGTTTACGGGGTTACGAGCAGTACTTC. Amino acids: CASSLRGYEQYF.

The chain recombines TRBV30 with TRBJ2-1, with 8 bases matching TRBD1. This CDR3 contains 12 residues. V dropped 1 base and J dropped 10; count of bases not matched to a gene: 3. CDR1 and CDR2 (germline): GTSNPN, SVGIG (reference sequence). The CDR3 nucleotides are TGTGCCTGGAGTGCACAGGGGGGCGAGCAGTTCTTC. Translation: CAWSAQGGEQFF.

This chain links TRBV5-1 with TRBJ1-1; D possibly corresponds to TRBD1 (5 bases). Trimming took 0 bases from V and 5 from J, leaving 17 bases between them. Germline assignment: CDR1 SGHRS and CDR2 YFSETQ. The CDR3 has 16 amino acids. The CDR3 is CASSLVGDAPETEAFF. As DNA, the CDR3 is TGCGCCAGCAGCTTGGTGGGGGACGCCCCTGAGACTGAAGCTTTCTTT.

With regard to this clone: Other DNA sequences of this sample code for an identical CDR3. V and J are TRBV4-3 and TRBJ1-1, with 7 bases fitting TRBD1. This CDR3 comprises 16 residues. V shed 0 bases and J 2 bases; nucleotides not matched to a gene: 6. Germline V gives CDR1 LGHNA, CDR2 YSLEER. CDR3 protein: CASSQDRRGRNTEAFF. The CDR3, as DNA: TGCGCCAGCAGCCAAGATAGGAGGGGGCGAAACACTGAAGCTTTCTTT.

The V and J genes are TRBV5-1 and TRBJ1-2, with D hard to call. Trimming removed 4 bases at V and 2 bases at J, with 12 bases between. The CDR3 covers 14 residues. Looked up from germline, CDR1 is SGHRS and CDR2 is YFSETQ. CDR3 residues: CASSPGGENYGYTF. As DNA, the CDR3 is TGCGCCAGCAGCCCGGGTGGGGAAAACTATGGCTACACCTTC. Variable domain in full (rest from reference TRBV5-1 and TRBJ1-2): KAGVTQTPRYLIKTRGQQVTLSCSPISGHRSVSWYQQTPGQGLQFLFEYFSETQRNKGNFPGRFSGRQFSNSRSEMNVSTLELGDSALYLCASSPGGENYGYTFGSGTRLTVV.

A note on this clone: Additional DNA sequences in this sample encode the identical CDR3. CDR3 coding DNA: TGCGCCAGCAGCTTCACAGGGGGCGAGCAGTACTTC. This translates into CASSFTGGEQYF. The chain uses TRBV5-1 and TRBJ2-7, with 8 bases matching TRBD1. V lost 2 bases and J lost 6; bases outside the gene matches: 1. The CDR3 has 12 amino acids. Germline V gives CDR1 SGHRS, CDR2 YFSETQ.

The V call is TRBV2, the J call TRBJ1-1, with D unclear. Germline values: CDR1 SNHLY, CDR2 FYNNEI. Trimming took off 8 bases at V and 6 bases at J, with 10 bases between the two ends. The CDR3 has 11 amino acids. CDR3 bases: TGTGCCAGCCAGTTTATCGCTGAAGCTTTCTTT. Amino acid sequence: CASQFIAEAFF. The full variable domain, rest sourced from reference TRBV2 and TRBJ1-1, is EPEVTQTPSHQVTQMGQEVILRCVPISNHLYFYWYRQILGQKVEFLVSFYNNEISEKSEIFDDQFSVERPDGSNFTLKIRSTKLEDSAMYFCASQFIAEAFFGQGTRLTVV.

The V call is TRBV13, the J call TRBJ2-3; D unclear. V was clipped by 2 bases and J by 1 base, with 4 bases between them. Germline V gives CDR1 PRHDT, CDR2 FYEKMQ (reference sequence). CDR3 length equals 13 residues. CDR3 in DNA: TGTGCCAGCAGCTTATGGGGCACAGATACGCAGTATTTT. This codes for CASSLWGTDTQYF.

The chain carries TRBV11-2 and TRBJ2-3, with D perhaps TRBD2 (5 bases). This CDR3 region has 14 residues. V was trimmed by 3 bases and J by 4 bases, leaving 11 bases between them. The germline gives CDR1 SGHAT, CDR2 FQNNGV. CDR3 region: CASSFAGVADTQYF. The CDR3 DNA reads TGTGCCAGCAGCTTTGCCGGGGTTGCAGATACGCAGTATTTT.

The rearrangement joins TRBV7-9 to TRBJ2-1; 12 bases match TRBD2. CDR1 and CDR2 from the germline V gene are SEHNR and FQNEAQ (reference sequence). The length of the CDR3 is 16 residues. J gave up 6 bases and V 4 bases, and 7 bases lay outside the gene matches. CDR3 nucleotides: TGTGCCAGCAGCTACCATTCTAGCGGGGGGGCCAATGAGCAGTTCTTC. It is translated as CASSYHSSGGANEQFF.

This clone showed up just once. This chain connects TRBV6-6 to TRBJ2-1; tentatively, D is TRBD1 (6 bases). V lost 11 bases and J lost 6, with 14 bases in between. The germline CDR1 and CDR2 sequences are MNHNY and SVGAGI (reference sequence). The CDR3 is made up of 12 amino acids. This chain's CDR3 is CARYRAPNEQFF. The CDR3 DNA reads as TGTGCCCGCTACAGGGCACCCAATGAGCAGTTCTTC.

V is TRBV4-1 and J is TRBJ1-5; D not resolved. Trimming removed 3 bases at V and 11 bases at J, with 14 bases between. CDR3 size: 13 residues. The germline V gene has CDR1 MGHRA and CDR2 YSYEKL. The CDR3 DNA is TGCGCCAGCAGCCAGGGCCCCTATATGGCCCAGCATTTT. Translation: CASSQGPYMAQHF.

The chain links TRBV7-4 to TRBJ2-1, with 7 bases aligning to TRBD1. Germline-derived CDR1 and CDR2 are SGHVT and SQSDAQ. The length of the CDR3 is 13 residues. V lost 5 bases, J lost 8 bases, and 6 bases stayed unmatched. CDR3: CASSIYRGYEQFF. Here the CDR3 DNA reads TGTGCCAGCAGCATCTACAGGGGCTATGAGCAGTTCTTC.

The V and J genes are TRBV9 and TRBJ2-1; 14 positions match TRBD2. Germline V gene sequence: CDR1 SGDLS, CDR2 YYNGEE. V was clipped by 4 bases and J by 4 bases; unmatched bases: 4. The CDR3 spans 16 residues. CDR3 DNA sequence: TGTGCCAGCAGCTTGACTAGCGGGAGGGGTTACAATGAGCAGTTCTTC. This codes for CASSLTSGRGYNEQFF.

V is TRBV29-1 and J is TRBJ2-2; tentative D call: TRBD2 (5 bases). The CDR3 runs 16 residues. Germline V gene lookup returns CDR1 SQVTM and CDR2 ANQGSEA. The V end was cut by 7 bases, the J end by 7 bases, with 25 bases between. The CDR3 here is CSASLQSGGGVGELFF. For the CDR3, the DNA is TGCAGCGCCTCCTTACAGAGCGGCGGTGGGGTCGGGGAGCTGTTTTTT.

The V call is TRBV2, the J call TRBJ1-1, with D perhaps matching TRBD1 (5 bases). Germline V lookup: CDR1 SNHLY, CDR2 FYNNEI. The CDR3 totals 14 residues. V dropped 4 bases and J dropped 3 bases, with 12 bases sitting between them. CDR3 amino acids: CASSGGRIDTEAFF. DNA for the CDR3: TGTGCCAGCAGTGGGGGACGGATCGACACTGAAGCTTTCTTT. The full variable domain, its missing parts supplied by reference TRBV2 and TRBJ1-1, is EPEVTQTPSHQVTQMGQEVILRCVPISNHLYFYWYRQILGQKVEFLVSFYNNEISEKSEIFDDQFSVERPDGSNFTLKIRSTKLEDSAMYFCASSGGRIDTEAFFGQGTRLTVV.

This sequence joins TRBV5-8 and TRBJ2-3; D is undetermined. The V gene's germline CDR1 is SGHTS and CDR2 YDEGEE. V was shortened by 1 base and J by 1 base, with 7 bases between the two germline ends. CDR3 length equals 14 residues. DNA of the CDR3: TGTGCCAGCAGCTTGTCGTCAGGCACAGATACGCAGTATTTT. This encodes CASSLSSGTDTQYF.